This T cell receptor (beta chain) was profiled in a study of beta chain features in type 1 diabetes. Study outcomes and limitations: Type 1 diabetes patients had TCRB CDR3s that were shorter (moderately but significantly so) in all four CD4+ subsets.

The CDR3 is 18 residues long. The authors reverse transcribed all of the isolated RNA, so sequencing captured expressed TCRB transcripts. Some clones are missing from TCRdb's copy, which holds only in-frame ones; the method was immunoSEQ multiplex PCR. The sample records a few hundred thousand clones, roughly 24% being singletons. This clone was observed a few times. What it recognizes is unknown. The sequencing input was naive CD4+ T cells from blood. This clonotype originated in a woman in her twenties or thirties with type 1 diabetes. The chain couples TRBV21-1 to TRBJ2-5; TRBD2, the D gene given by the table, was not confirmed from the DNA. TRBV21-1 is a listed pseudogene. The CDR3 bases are TGTGCCAGCAGCAAGGTCCGAGCGGGAGGGCCATGGCAAGAGACCCAGTACTTC. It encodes CASSKVRAGGPWQETQYF.